The next 22 T cell receptor beta chains were all read from a single sample in a study of cytomegalovirus exposure and HLA in healthy donors. The PCR was carried out with 60 Vbeta primers and 13 Jbeta primers. Here immunoSEQ multiplex PCR was the method, and the copy in TCRdb shows in-frame clones only, minus some. The table includes about 190,000 clones, 87% detected once. Material: PBMCs. These receptors all stem from a man between 25 and 39 years old in good health and CMV-seronegative.

This rearrangement joins TRBV27 to TRBJ2-1; 8 bases match TRBD2. The CDR3 covers 14 residues. After removal of 8 bases from V and 0 bases from J, the junction contained 3 bases not matched to a gene. Germline V gene lookup returns CDR1 MNHEY and CDR2 SMNVEV (reference sequence). The CDR3 DNA reads as TGTGCCAGCCGGGGGGGCAGCTCCTACAATGAGCAGTTCTTC. Encoded protein: CASRGGSSYNEQFF.

The rearrangement links TRBV7-9 to TRBJ1-1; possible D gene TRBD1, 5 bases. The CDR3 is 16 amino acids. The V gene's germline CDR1 is SEHNR and CDR2 FQNEAQ (reference sequence). The germline V and J ends were trimmed by 8 bases and 3 bases, with 22 bases remaining between them. The CDR3 sequence is CASRRDPKGRDTEAFF. The CDR3 DNA follows: TGTGCCAGCCGCAGGGACCCGAAAGGGAGGGACACTGAAGCTTTCTTT.

The chain employs TRBV27 and TRBJ2-1; a weak D match, TRBD2 (6 bases). The CDR3 has 19 residues. Trimming took 3 bases from V and 0 from J, leaving 21 bases between them. CDR1 MNHEY and CDR2 SMNVEV come from the germline V gene (reference sequence). The CDR3 sequence is CASSFSRPLALSSYNEQFF. The CDR3 nucleotides read TGTGCCAGCAGTTTTTCCAGACCTCTAGCGCTAAGCTCCTACAATGAGCAGTTCTTC.

The CDR3 sequence: CAWSQTGDSPLHF. Written as DNA, the CDR3 is TGTGCCTGGAGTCAAACAGGGGATTCACCCCTCCACTTT. The chain is built from TRBV30 and TRBJ1-6; the match to TRBD1 covers 7 bases. The CDR3 totals 13 residues. The V and J ends lost 2 bases and 8 bases, in that order; junction bases with no gene match: 3. CDR1 GTSNPN and CDR2 SVGIG come from the germline V gene (reference sequence).

The chain carries TRBV6-4 and TRBJ2-1, with 12 bases matching TRBD2. Per germline, CDR1 MRHNA and CDR2 SNTAGT. The CDR3 runs to 13 residues. The trim removed 9 bases at V and 9 bases at J, leaving 6 bases unmatched. The CDR3 DNA reads as TGTGCCAGGACTAGCGGGAGAGACACTGAGCAGTTCTTC. Translation gives CARTSGRDTEQFF.

This chain links TRBV29-1 with TRBJ2-7; 9 bases are a match to TRBD1. The V segment lost 5 bases and the J segment 2 bases; nucleotides outside the gene matches: 16. The germline V gene has CDR1 SQVTM and CDR2 ANQGSEA. The CDR3 has 17 residues. CDR3 nucleotides: TGCAGCGTTCTAGGGGACAGGGTTCGATCCTCGGCCTACGAGCAGTACTTC. This codes for CSVLGDRVRSSAYEQYF.

The chain employs TRBV7-2 and TRBJ2-5; 8 bases align to TRBD2. CDR1 is SGHTA and CDR2 is FQGNSA in the germline V gene. Trimming took 5 bases from V and 7 from J; bases not matched to a gene: 9. The CDR3 totals 14 residues. In DNA form, the CDR3 reads TGTGCCAGCAGCACCGCAGGGGCGGGGGGGACCCAGTACTTC. This sequence encodes CASSTAGAGGTQYF.

This clone was observed a few times. This chain links TRBV5-4 with TRBJ1-1; maybe TRBD1 (5 bases). V shed 4 bases and J shed 5 bases, with 18 bases lying between them. CDR3 size: 15 residues. CDR1 and CDR2 (germline): SGHNT, YYREEE (reference sequence). The CDR3 DNA reads TGTGCCAGCAGCGCGGGGGGAGGACGGATAACTGAAGCTTTCTTT. It is translated as CASSAGGGRITEAFF.

The chain links TRBV29-1 to TRBJ2-7, with D unclear. The CDR3 sequence is 13 residues long. Trimming pared 3 bases from V and 2 bases from J, leaving 11 bases between. Germline V gene data show CDR1 as SQVTM and CDR2 as ANQGSEA. CDR3 sequence: CSVEVGQAYEQYF. CDR3 in DNA: TGCAGCGTTGAGGTAGGCCAGGCCTACGAGCAGTACTTC.

The V gene is TRBV27, the J gene TRBJ2-1, with D possibly matching TRBD2 (6 bases). Germline lookup yields CDR1 MNHEY and CDR2 SMNVEV (reference sequence). Deletions cut 3 bases from V and 0 bases from J, with 9 bases between. This CDR3 has 15 residues. The CDR3 DNA reads TGTGCCAGCAGTTTTAGGACTACCTCCTACAATGAGCAGTTCTTC. Protein: CASSFRTTSYNEQFF.

The chain recombines TRBV5-1 with TRBJ2-7, with a possible D match to TRBD1 (6 bases). Per germline, CDR1 SGHRS and CDR2 YFSETQ. The V end lost 4 bases, the J end lost 3 bases, and 11 bases lay between the germline ends. This CDR3 spans 13 amino acids. The CDR3 reads CASSMDSFYEQYF. In DNA form, the CDR3 reads TGCGCCAGCAGCATGGACAGCTTCTACGAGCAGTACTTC.

The chain recombines TRBV7-9 with TRBJ2-1, with 11 positions matching TRBD2. Germline CDR1 SEHNR, CDR2 FQNEAQ (reference sequence). The CDR3 has 16 amino acids. The J segment lost 8 bases and the V segment lost 3 bases, leaving 9 bases of the junction unmatched. DNA of the CDR3: TGTGCCAGCAGCTTGCATAGCGGGGGGGCCTCTGATGAGCAGTTCTTC. Its protein is CASSLHSGGASDEQFF.

The chain is built from TRBV7-9 and TRBJ2-3, with 11 bases that match TRBD2. The germline gives CDR1 SEHNR, CDR2 FQNEAQ (reference sequence). The CDR3 contains 19 residues. The V segment lost 8 bases and the J segment 3 bases; nucleotides outside the gene matches: 19. The CDR3 here is CASHGAILAGEGSTDTQYF. CDR3 in DNA: TGTGCCAGCCACGGGGCGATACTAGCGGGAGAGGGGAGTACAGATACGCAGTATTTT.

This rearrangement joins TRBV10-3 to TRBJ2-5, with D maybe TRBD2 (6 bases). The DNA end favors TRBJ2-7, so the J call may be wrong. The CDR3 is made up of 13 amino acids. Germline CDR1 is ENHRY and CDR2 is SYGVKD. As DNA, the CDR3 is TGTGCCACCGCCCCCTTGGAGGGCCACGAGCAGTACTTC. This sequence encodes CATAPLEGHEQYF.

V gene TRBV9 combines with J gene TRBJ1-1; 7 bases are a match to TRBD1. V shed 1 base, J shed 1 base, and the junction held 1 base outside the gene matches. The CDR3 contains 14 residues. Germline V lookup: CDR1 SGDLS, CDR2 YYNGEE. CDR3 region: CASSVRQGNTEAFF. The DNA of the CDR3 is TGTGCCAGCAGCGTACGACAGGGGAACACTGAAGCTTTCTTT.

The chain has TRBV21-1 and TRBJ2-3; no check of the table's D call, TRBD2, against the DNA was made. TRBV21-1 is designated a pseudogene. The CDR3 consists of 16 residues. The CDR3 bases are TGTGCCAGCAGCAGGGAGTCGATTTTAGGGGGGGGTACGCAGTATTTT. Protein: CASSRESILGGGTQYF.

Concerning this clone: A read error may produce the germline difference seen at one junction end. This sequence joins TRBV7-7 and TRBJ2-5; D might be TRBD1 (6 bases). Germline V gives CDR1 SSHAT, CDR2 FNYEAQ (reference sequence). The CDR3 contains 15 residues. CDR3 DNA: TGTGCTAGCAGCTTATCCCAGGGGCCACAAGAGACCCAGTACTTC. Its translation: CASSLSQGPQETQYF.

The CDR3 spells CASSLGGPGSPLHF. CDR3 nucleotides: TGTGCCAGCAGCTTAGGAGGGCCGGGTTCACCCCTCCACTTT. V usage is TRBV11-2 and J usage is TRBJ1-6, with D hard to call. Germline V gene data show CDR1 as SGHAT and CDR2 as FQNNGV. The CDR3 contains 14 residues. Trimming took 1 base from V and 9 from J, leaving 10 bases between them. Together with reference TRBV11-2 and TRBJ1-6, the CDR3 gives the full variable domain: EAGVAQSPRYKIIEKRQSVAFWCNPISGHATLYWYQQILGQGPKLLIQFQNNGVVDDSQLPKDRFSAERLKGVDSTLKIQPAKLEDSAVYLCASSLGGPGSPLHFGNGTRLTVT.

The chain couples TRBV27 to TRBJ1-2; TRBD1 agrees at 10 bases. The CDR3 has 15 residues. Germline CDR1 reads MNHEY; CDR2 reads SMNVEV (reference sequence). With 5 bases clipped from V and 4 bases from J, the junction kept 7 bases outside the gene matches. The CDR3 sequence: CASSERGTGVYGYTF. CDR3 coding DNA: TGTGCCAGCAGTGAAAGGGGGACAGGGGTCTATGGCTACACCTTC.

The chain couples TRBV5-1 to TRBJ2-1; 7 nucleotides match TRBD1. The CDR3 runs to 14 residues. The junction had 5 bases not matched to a gene; V was cut back by 2 bases and J by 6 bases. Germline V gene lookup returns CDR1 SGHRS and CDR2 YFSETQ. The CDR3 bases are TGCGCCAGCAGCTTATCGGGACAGCTCAATGAGCAGTTCTTC. Its protein product is CASSLSGQLNEQFF.

This clone was detected only a few times. V usage is TRBV29-1 and J usage is TRBJ1-3, with TRBD1 as a possible D gene (5 bases). With 4 bases removed from V and 5 bases from J, the gap between germline ends came to 12 bases. Germline CDR1 reads SQVTM; CDR2 reads ANQGSEA. CDR3 length: 13 residues. The CDR3 DNA is TGCAGCGTTGGAGCGGGGGATCGAAACACCATATATTTT. It translates to CSVGAGDRNTIYF.

The V and J genes are TRBV19 and TRBJ1-2; perhaps TRBD1 as D (5 bases). Trimming left V 6 bases short and J 4 bases short, with 9 bases between. Germline loops: CDR1 LNHDA, CDR2 SQIVND (reference sequence). CDR3 length equals 12 residues. The CDR3, as DNA: TGTGCCAGTAGCCGACAGTCCTATGGCTACACCTTC. Its protein product is CASSRQSYGYTF.